The 30 T cell receptor beta chains below were found in one sample sequenced in a study of T-cell reconstitution after alpha-beta-depleted transplantation in children. The TCRbeta library was prepared with unique molecular identifiers. TCRdb processed the PCR reads anew with MiXCR; each CDR3 protein has one entry. The sample lists approximately 510,000 distinct CDR3 sequences, 15% to 20% occurring once. The sample consisted of PBMCs from the stem cell graft donor, taken from the stem cell graft. The receptors come from a human donor who donated a stem cell graft to a child with acute lymphoblastic leukemia.

This clonotype came up many times. V usage is TRBV4-1 and J usage is TRBJ2-1, with D tentatively TRBD1 (6 bases). Trimming left V 0 bases short and J 0 bases short, with 15 bases between. The CDR3 is 18 amino acids. CDR1 is MGHRA and CDR2 is YSYEKL in the germline V gene. Here the CDR3 DNA reads TGCGCCAGCAGCCAAGATCCCCCCGGGACATACTCCTACAATGAGCAGTTCTTC. Protein sequence: CASSQDPPGTYSYNEQFF.

V gene TRBV29-1 combines with J gene TRBJ2-3; TRBD1 agrees at 8 bases. The J segment lost 5 bases and the V segment lost 6 bases, leaving 7 bases of the junction unmatched. CDR1 is SQVTM and CDR2 is ANQGSEA in the germline V gene. CDR3 length equals 13 residues. The CDR3: CSVGRQGIDTQYF. The CDR3 DNA reads TGCAGCGTAGGTCGACAGGGGATAGATACGCAGTATTTT.

There are a few counts of this clonotype. The genes are TRBV12-3 or TRBV12-4 and TRBJ2-7, with 10 bases identical to TRBD2. This CDR3 spans 14 amino acids. Trimming took 7 bases from V and 0 from J; bases not matched to a gene: 3. CDR3 sequence (DNA): TGTGCCAGCAAATCTAGCGGGAGCTCCTACGAGCAGTACTTC. As protein: CASKSSGSSYEQYF.

This clonotype was seen at least ten times. J is TRBJ2-4 and V is TRBV9, with TRBD2 matching 7 bases. The CDR3 is 17 amino acids. The V gene's germline CDR1 is SGDLS and CDR2 YYNGEE. V lost 3 bases, J lost 0 bases, and 9 bases stayed unmatched. The CDR3 DNA is TGTGCCAGCAGCGCTCAGCGGGACGGGGTAGCCAAAAACATTCAGTACTTC. Translated, it gives CASSAQRDGVAKNIQYF. Looking up the rest from reference TRBV9 and TRBJ2-4 gives the full variable domain: DSGVTQTPKHLITATGQRVTLRCSPRSGDLSVYWYQQSLDQGLQFLIQYYNGEERAKGNILERFSAQQFPDLHSELNLSSLELGDSALYFCASSAQRDGVAKNIQYFGAGTRLSVL.

The CDR3 is CSARDPRERTETQYF. The CDR3 nucleotides are TGCAGTGCTAGAGATCCGCGGGAGCGTACGGAGACCCAGTACTTC. V usage is TRBV20-1 and J usage is TRBJ2-5; TRBD2 agrees at 7 bases. With V trimmed by 0 bases and J by 5 bases, 9 bases remained unmatched. The CDR3 has 15 residues. Germline CDR1 DFQATT, CDR2 SNEGSKA (reference sequence).

This chain links TRBV3-1 with TRBJ1-1, with D possibly being TRBD1 (6 bases). The CDR3 loop spans 13 amino acids. Germline-derived CDR1 and CDR2 are LGHDT and YNNKEL (reference sequence). The V end lost 2 bases, the J end lost 10 bases, and 14 bases lay between the germline ends. The CDR3 reads CASSQTSGGRAFF. The CDR3 DNA sequence: TGTGCCAGCAGCCAAACGAGTGGGGGCAGAGCTTTCTTT.

The CDR3 nucleotides read TGTGCCAGCAGCCTCCCCCTTGGGCGGAGATACGAGCAGTACTTC. Translation: CASSLPLGRRYEQYF. This chain joins TRBV7-2 and TRBJ2-7; D uncertain. The length of the CDR3 is 15 residues. Germline CDR1 is SGHTA and CDR2 is FQGNSA. Trimming cost V 5 bases and J 4 bases, with 18 bases left between them.

This sequence joins TRBV20-1 and TRBJ2-7; D might be TRBD2 (6 bases). The V and J ends lost 3 bases and 2 bases respectively, with 11 bases between them. The CDR3 sequence is 13 residues long. Germline V gene lookup returns CDR1 DFQATT and CDR2 SNEGSKA (reference sequence). The CDR3 region is CSASLPSAYEQYF. The CDR3 coding sequence is TGCAGTGCTAGTCTGCCTAGCGCCTACGAGCAGTACTTC.

Many counts were recorded for this clonotype. This CDR3 is CASSRTGSNQPQHF. The CDR3 region has the DNA TGTGCCAGCAGTCGGACAGGGAGCAATCAGCCCCAGCATTTT. V is TRBV6-2 or TRBV6-3 and J is TRBJ1-5; 8 positions match TRBD1. In germline, CDR1 is MNHEY, CDR2 SVGEGT. V trimming: 5 bases; J trimming: 1 base; junction bases outside the gene matches: 1. The CDR3 contains 14 residues.

J is TRBJ2-7 and V is TRBV5-1; a possible D gene is TRBD1 (5 bases). CDR1 and CDR2 (germline): SGHRS, YFSETQ. The CDR3 is 15 amino acids. Trimming removed 0 bases from V and 3 bases from J, with 13 bases in between. CDR3 loop: CASSLGPGNNYEQYF. Here the CDR3 DNA reads TGCGCCAGCAGCTTGGGTCCAGGGAACAACTACGAGCAGTACTTC.

This clonotype was seen only a few times. J is TRBJ1-4 and V is TRBV6-1; D ambiguous. CDR1 is MNHNS, CDR2 SASEGT, per germline. The ends were cut back, 6 bases at V and 0 bases at J, with 8 bases in the middle. This CDR3 has 14 residues. In nucleotides, the CDR3 is TGTGCCAGCAGGCCCCCCTCAACTAATGAAAAACTGTTTTTT. Translation: CASRPPSTNEKLFF.

In this sample, this clonotype turned up a few times. The V call is TRBV6-5, the J call TRBJ2-5; perhaps D is TRBD1 or TRBD2 (5 bases each). CDR3 length: 14 amino acids. Germline-derived CDR1 and CDR2 are MNHEY and SVGAGI. With 7 bases removed from V and 0 bases from J, the gap between germline ends came to 12 bases. This CDR3 is CASIFGANQETQYF. For the CDR3, the DNA is TGTGCCAGCATTTTCGGGGCTAACCAAGAGACCCAGTACTTC.

This clonotype was observed a handful of times. The chain has TRBV11-2 and TRBJ2-2, with D tentatively TRBD2 (6 bases). V lost 5 bases, J lost 1 base, and 17 bases lay in between. CDR1 is SGHAT and CDR2 is FQNNGV in the germline V gene. CDR3 length equals 17 residues. Written as DNA, the CDR3 is TGTGCCAGCAGCCGCCCCCCGGCTAGCGAGAACACCGGGGAGCTGTTTTTT. Translated: CASSRPPASENTGELFF.

The gene calls are TRBV20-1 and TRBJ1-4, with D possibly matching TRBD1 (5 bases). The germline gives CDR1 DFQATT, CDR2 SNEGSKA (reference sequence). V lost 2 bases and J 8 bases, leaving 12 bases between the germline ends. This CDR3 spans 13 amino acids. For the CDR3, the DNA is TGCAGTGCTAGAAAAGGGGATCAAGAAAAACTGTTTTTT. It yields the protein CSARKGDQEKLFF.

The chain is built from TRBV29-1 and TRBJ2-5, with 7 bases fitting TRBD2. The length of the CDR3 is 17 residues. Unmatched junction bases numbered 12, after V lost 1 base and J lost 1 base. Germline V lookup: CDR1 SQVTM, CDR2 ANQGSEA. This CDR3 reads CSVEAWEGRGPQETQYF. In DNA form, the CDR3 reads TGCAGCGTTGAAGCGTGGGAGGGAAGAGGTCCCCAAGAGACCCAGTACTTC.

The chain joins TRBV16 to TRBJ2-5, with TRBD2 as a possible D gene (6 bases). This CDR3 comprises 12 residues. V lost 2 bases and J 13 bases, leaving 14 bases between the germline ends. CDR1 and CDR2 (germline): KGHSY, FQNENV. CDR3 residues: CASSQQQGLSYF. CDR3 DNA sequence: TGTGCCAGCAGCCAACAGCAGGGACTGTCGTACTTC.

This clonotype was seen more than once but under ten times. DNA of the CDR3: TGCAGTGCTGACAGGGTCCCTGGAAACACCATATATTTT. Translating gives CSADRVPGNTIYF. The V and J genes are TRBV20-1 and TRBJ1-3; 7 nucleotides agree with TRBD1. V was clipped by 5 bases and J by 2 bases; unmatched bases: 3. The length of the CDR3 is 13 residues. CDR1 DFQATT and CDR2 SNEGSKA come from the germline V gene (reference sequence).

This chain links TRBV9 with TRBJ1-1; D call uncertain. Germline CDR1 is SGDLS and CDR2 is YYNGEE. This CDR3 contains 13 residues. The V end lost 2 bases, the J end lost 5 bases, and 10 bases lay between the germline ends. DNA of the CDR3: TGTGCCAGCAGCGTGGAGAGGAGGACTGAAGCTTTCTTT. It translates to CASSVERRTEAFF.

Note on this clonotype: At one of its ends the junction is not consistent with the germline gene, which may arise from a read error. The rearrangement joins TRBV20-1 to TRBJ2-7, with TRBD2 matching over 7 bases. Germline lookup yields CDR1 DFQATT and CDR2 SNEGSKA (reference sequence). There are 16 residues in the CDR3. The CDR3 here is CCARDKLRSGIGEQYF. The CDR3 bases are TGCTGTGCTAGAGACAAGTTAAGGAGCGGGATTGGTGAGCAGTACTTC.

This clonotype was detected a few times. The genes are TRBV5-1 and TRBJ1-1; the match to TRBD1 covers 11 bases. Germline CDR1 is SGHRS and CDR2 is YFSETQ. The CDR3 is made up of 16 amino acids. V dropped 4 bases and J dropped 6; count of bases not matched to a gene: 11. The CDR3 sequence is CASSPGQGARFAEAFF. As DNA, the CDR3 is TGCGCCAGCAGCCCCGGACAGGGGGCTCGATTCGCTGAAGCTTTCTTT.

The chain employs TRBV5-6 and TRBJ2-7, with D possibly TRBD2 on 5 matching bases. Trimming stripped 4 bases from V and 4 bases from J, with 18 bases between. This CDR3 comprises 15 residues. Germline V CDR1 and CDR2: SGHDT, YYEEEE. The DNA for the CDR3 is TGTGCCAGCAGCCTTCTACCATTTACTAGTTACGAGCAGTACTTC. This sequence encodes CASSLLPFTSYEQYF.

Many counts were recorded for this clonotype. The J gene is TRBJ2-7, the V gene TRBV5-1; unclear D gene. This CDR3 has 13 residues. Germline CDR1 is SGHRS and CDR2 is YFSETQ. Between the trimmed V and J ends, which lost 0 bases and 5 bases, there was a span of 9 bases. CDR3 DNA: TGCGCCAGCAGCTTGGTGTCCGGACACGAGCAGTACTTC. This codes for CASSLVSGHEQYF.

CDR3 residues: CASRELVNEQFF. In nucleotides, the CDR3 is TGTGCCAGCAGAGAACTTGTGAATGAGCAGTTCTTC. The chain joins TRBV12-3 or TRBV12-4 to TRBJ2-1; D is unclear. V was shortened by 6 bases and J by 7 bases, with 10 bases between the two germline ends. This CDR3 is 12 amino acids long.

The sample holds a few counts of this clonotype. The chain uses TRBV7-6 and TRBJ2-7; 8 nucleotides line up with TRBD1. V dropped 1 base and J dropped 5; count of bases not matched to a gene: 4. The germline V gene encodes CDR1 SGHVS and CDR2 FNYEAQ. The CDR3 is 14 amino acids. The CDR3 spells CASSLGTGFHEQYF. CDR3 sequence (DNA): TGTGCCAGCAGCTTAGGGACAGGGTTTCACGAGCAGTACTTC.

This clonotype was seen only a few times. The J gene is TRBJ2-5, the V gene TRBV11-2; unclear D gene. Per the germline V gene, CDR1 is SGHAT and CDR2 is FQNNGV. This CDR3 comprises 12 residues. The V gene lost 7 bases and the J gene lost 2 bases, with 8 bases spanning the gap. The CDR3 DNA sequence: TGTGCCAGCAAAGGGTTGCAAGAGACCCAGTACTTC. This gives the protein CASKGLQETQYF.

This clonotype was observed a few times. This chain connects TRBV29-1 to TRBJ2-7, with 10 bases identical to TRBD1. The CDR3 extends over 13 amino acids. The germline CDR1 and CDR2 sequences are SQVTM and ANQGSEA. J was trimmed by 3 bases and V by 5 bases; bases with no gene match: 4. Here the CDR3 reads CSVLRDRGYEQYF. The CDR3 DNA follows: TGCAGCGTTCTCCGGGACAGGGGCTACGAGCAGTACTTC.

This clonotype was found a few times. The chain employs TRBV7-6 and TRBJ1-3, with D hard to call. The germline CDR1 and CDR2 sequences are SGHVS and FNYEAQ. The CDR3 sequence is 16 residues long. V lost 1 base and J 0 bases, leaving 10 bases between the germline ends. The chain's CDR3 is CASSLGTGSSGNTIYF. CDR3 in DNA: TGTGCCAGCAGCTTAGGGACCGGGAGCTCTGGAAACACCATATATTTT.

This clonotype has a handful of counts. The chain is built from TRBV7-2 and TRBJ2-2, with 10 bases fitting TRBD2. This CDR3 is 17 amino acids long. CDR1 and CDR2 (germline): SGHTA, FQGNSA. V shed 5 bases and J 1 base; nucleotides not matched to a gene: 7. The chain's CDR3 is CASSRKTSGLNTGELFF. Here the CDR3 DNA reads TGTGCCAGCAGCCGCAAGACTAGCGGGTTGAACACCGGGGAGCTGTTTTTT.

The sample holds a few counts of this clonotype. The chain uses TRBV29-1 and TRBJ2-7; TRBD1 agrees at 9 bases. J lost 2 bases, V lost 3 bases, and 2 bases had no gene match. The germline V gene encodes CDR1 SQVTM and CDR2 ANQGSEA. This CDR3 has 13 residues. CDR3 loop: CSVEGQGTYEQYF. DNA of the CDR3: TGCAGCGTTGAGGGACAGGGCACCTACGAGCAGTACTTC.

A few counts support this clonotype. This chain uses TRBV5-6 with TRBJ1-2; D is possibly TRBD1 (5 bases). Looked up from germline, CDR1 is SGHDT and CDR2 is YYEEEE. The length of the CDR3 is 14 residues. V lost 0 bases to trimming and J lost 2 bases, with 8 bases between them. Here the CDR3 reads CASSLDRTNYGYTF. CDR3 DNA: TGTGCCAGCAGCTTGGATAGGACAAACTATGGCTACACCTTC.